The 32 T cell receptor beta chains listed next were all sequenced from one sample in a study of blood T cell repertoires in COVID-19. Sequencing used immunoSEQ multiplex PCR; TCRdb keeps in-frame clones, though not all of them. Found here are around 200,000 clones, 83% of them singletons; the top ten hold 2.5% to 3.5%. Specimen: peripheral blood. The receptors originated from a middle-aged man with active or convalescent COVID-19.

The rearrangement links TRBV19 to TRBJ1-5, with 7 bases matching TRBD1. This CDR3 contains 15 residues. Per the germline V gene, CDR1 is LNHDA and CDR2 is SQIVND (reference sequence). With 1 base clipped from V and 7 bases from J, the junction kept 7 bases outside the gene matches. The CDR3 protein is CASSIGDSKGQPQHF. The CDR3, as DNA: TGTGCCAGTAGTATAGGGGACAGTAAGGGGCAGCCCCAGCATTTT.

This chain links TRBV3-1 (or the pseudogene TRBV3-2) with TRBJ2-3; 7 bases agree with TRBD1. This CDR3 is built from 15 residues. CDR1 and CDR2 from the germline V gene are LGHDT and YNNKEL (reference sequence). V lost 2 bases and J lost 0; bases outside the gene matches: 2. CDR3 sequence: CASSQRGPSTDTQYF. CDR3 DNA sequence: TGTGCCAGCAGCCAAAGGGGGCCCAGCACAGATACGCAGTATTTT.

This clone was picked up one time. The V and J genes are TRBV6-5 and TRBJ2-7; the match to TRBD1 covers 7 bases. J was trimmed by 2 bases and V by 6 bases; bases with no gene match: 7. This CDR3 comprises 14 residues. Germline CDR1 is MNHEY and CDR2 is SVGAGI. CDR3: CASRRQGGPYEQYF. The CDR3 nucleotides read TGTGCCAGCAGGAGACAGGGTGGCCCCTACGAGCAGTACTTC.

As to this clone: The sample has other DNA sequences that encode this CDR3 too. The chain joins TRBV15 to TRBJ2-7; 7 bases map to TRBD2. This CDR3 region has 14 residues. V lost 0 bases to trimming and J lost 3 bases; unmatched junction nucleotides: 2. Germline loops: CDR1 LNHNV, CDR2 YYDKDF (reference sequence). For the CDR3, the DNA is TGTGCCACCAGCAGAGATCGCGGGAGCTACGAGCAGTACTTC. Protein product: CATSRDRGSYEQYF.

This rearrangement joins TRBV6-6 to TRBJ1-4, with no clear D. Germline values: CDR1 MNHNY, CDR2 SVGAGI (reference sequence). The CDR3 sequence is 14 residues long. Trimming removed 2 bases at V and 4 bases at J, with 8 bases between. Here the CDR3 reads CASSYGGNNEKLFF. The CDR3 DNA follows: TGTGCCAGCAGTTACGGAGGGAATAATGAAAAACTGTTTTTT.

V gene TRBV5-5 combines with J gene TRBJ2-3; the match to TRBD1 covers 9 bases. V was clipped by 4 bases and J by 4 bases; unmatched bases: 13. Germline V gives CDR1 SGHKS, CDR2 YYEKEE (reference sequence). The CDR3 runs to 17 residues. CDR3 nucleotides: TGTGCCAGCAGCCTGATGGGACAGGGTAGGTTCCCAGATACGCAGTATTTT. Protein product: CASSLMGQGRFPDTQYF. Variable domain in full (rest from reference TRBV5-5 and TRBJ2-3): DAGVTQSPTHLIKTRGQQVTLRCSPISGHKSVSWYQQVLGQGPQFIFQYYEKEERGRGNFPDRFSARQFPNYSSELNVNALLLGDSALYLCASSLMGQGRFPDTQYFGPGTRLTVL.

The sample holds one count of this clone. The chain couples TRBV19 to TRBJ1-4; D call uncertain. This CDR3 spans 11 amino acids. Looked up from germline, CDR1 is LNHDA and CDR2 is SQIVND (reference sequence). V was cut by 5 bases and J by 11 bases, with 9 bases left in between. The DNA for the CDR3 is TGTGCCAGTAGTTACGGAGGGAAACTGTTTTTT. It encodes CASSYGGKLFF.

The gene calls are TRBV19 and TRBJ2-1, with 12 bases fitting TRBD1. The ends lost 9 bases at V and 10 bases at J; junction bases unmatched: 16. From germline, CDR1 is LNHDA and CDR2 SQIVND (reference sequence). This CDR3 comprises 16 residues. In DNA, the CDR3 is TGTGCCAGCAGCCAAATCGGGGACAGGGGGCTAGGGGAGCAGTTCTTC. Its protein product is CASSQIGDRGLGEQFF.

The gene calls are TRBV12-5 and TRBJ2-2, with 10 bases aligning to TRBD2. The CDR3 has 16 residues. Per germline, CDR1 LGHNT and CDR2 FRNRAP. J was trimmed by 7 bases and V by 4 bases; bases with no gene match: 9. This chain's CDR3 is CASGYAGTSEIGELFF. CDR3 sequence (DNA): TGTGCTAGTGGTTATGCCGGGACTAGCGAGATCGGGGAGCTGTTTTTT.

This rearrangement joins TRBV4-3 to TRBJ1-1; maybe TRBD1 (5 bases). Trimming left V 0 bases short and J 4 bases short, with 15 bases between. The CDR3 contains 16 residues. The germline V gene has CDR1 LGHNA and CDR2 YSLEER. The CDR3 DNA is TGCGCCAGCAGCCAAGATCATCCAGGGATCGGCACTGAAGCTTTCTTT. This translates into CASSQDHPGIGTEAFF.

V usage is TRBV25-1 and J usage is TRBJ2-5, with D possibly being TRBD1 (5 bases). Trimming pared 7 bases from V and 5 bases from J, leaving 14 bases between. The V gene's germline CDR1 is MGHDK and CDR2 SYGVNS. The CDR3 is made up of 13 amino acids. CDR3 sequence (DNA): TGTGCCAGCACCACTGGGGCCGGGGAGACCCAGTACTTC. Translation: CASTTGAGETQYF. The variable domain in full, completed from reference TRBV25-1 and TRBJ2-5, reads EADIYQTPRYLVIGTGKKITLECSQTMGHDKMYWYQQDPGMELHLIHYSYGVNSTEKGDLSSESTVSRIRTEHFPLTLESARPSHTSQYLCASTTGAGETQYFGPGTRLLVL.

This clone was seen more than once but under ten times. The J gene is TRBJ1-1, the V gene TRBV3-1 (or the pseudogene TRBV3-2), with D uncertain. CDR3 length equals 13 residues. Trimming took 1 base from V and 10 from J, leaving 13 bases between them. Germline assignment: CDR1 LGHDT and CDR2 YNNKEL (reference sequence). CDR3 nucleotide sequence: TGTGCCAGCAGCCAAGGGAGGGATTTGGTAGCTTTCTTT. This sequence encodes CASSQGRDLVAFF.

CDR3 nucleotides: TGCGCCAGTGCACCGACTAGCGGGGACACAGATACGCAGTATTTT. This gives the protein CASAPTSGDTDTQYF. The V call is TRBV5-1, the J call TRBJ2-3, with 11 bases matching TRBD2. From germline, CDR1 is SGHRS and CDR2 YFSETQ. This CDR3 has 15 amino acids. The V gene end was trimmed by 8 bases and the J gene end by 2 bases; junction bases not matched to a gene: 7.

The chain couples TRBV9 to TRBJ2-7; possibly TRBD1 for D (6 bases). This CDR3 region has 13 residues. The V end lost 4 bases, the J end lost 3 bases, and 11 bases lay between the germline ends. From germline, CDR1 is SGDLS and CDR2 YYNGEE. CDR3 nucleotides: TGTGCCAGCAGCAGTGGACAGTACTACGAGCAGTACTTC. This gives the protein CASSSGQYYEQYF.

The rearrangement joins TRBV28 to TRBJ1-2, with unresolved D. CDR3 size: 14 residues. The germline CDR1 and CDR2 sequences are MDHEN and SYDVKM. Trimming removed 4 bases at V and 3 bases at J, with 12 bases between. In DNA form, the CDR3 reads TGTGCCAGCAGTTACGGACGGGAGGACTATGGCTACACCTTC. Translation: CASSYGREDYGYTF.

V usage is TRBV6-5 and J usage is TRBJ1-1; 10 bases line up with TRBD1. The V gene's germline CDR1 is MNHEY and CDR2 SVGAGI. V was pared by 8 bases and J by 11 bases, with 14 bases of the junction left unmatched. This CDR3 comprises 14 residues. The CDR3 region has the DNA TGTGCCAGCCAAATTAGGGGACAGGGGACTACGGCTTTCTTT. Protein: CASQIRGQGTTAFF.

This sequence joins TRBV13 and TRBJ2-2, with a weak D call TRBD2 (7 bases). V gave up 5 bases and J gave up 5 bases, with 15 bases separating them. There are 15 residues in the CDR3. The V gene's germline CDR1 is PRHDT and CDR2 FYEKMQ (reference sequence). Written as DNA, the CDR3 is TGTGCCAGCAGCCCGAGGGGGGGCAGGACCGGGGAGCTGTTTTTT. Amino acid sequence: CASSPRGGRTGELFF. The entire variable domain, with the rest obtained from reference TRBV13 and TRBJ2-2, is as follows: AAGVIQSPRHLIKEKRETATLKCYPIPRHDTVYWYQQGPGQDPQFLISFYEKMQSDKGSIPDRFSAQQFSDYHSELNMSSLELGDSALYFCASSPRGGRTGELFFGEGSRLTVL.

The chain carries TRBV5-4 and TRBJ2-1; D possibly corresponds to TRBD2 (7 bases). With 1 base removed from V and 1 base from J, the gap between germline ends came to 21 bases. The germline gives CDR1 SGHNT, CDR2 YYREEE (reference sequence). The CDR3 extends over 19 amino acids. This CDR3 is CASSLWVFRGGRSYNEQFF. The CDR3 region has the DNA TGTGCCAGCAGCTTGTGGGTTTTCAGGGGAGGGAGATCCTACAATGAGCAGTTCTTC.

This chain links TRBV3-1 (or the pseudogene TRBV3-2) with TRBJ1-1; D remains unclear. Looked up from germline, CDR1 is LGHDT and CDR2 is YNNKEL (reference sequence). Trimming removed 1 base from V and 4 bases from J, with 10 bases in between. The CDR3 is made up of 14 amino acids. The chain's CDR3 is CASSQGQRGTEAFF. DNA of the CDR3: TGTGCCAGCAGCCAAGGGCAGCGTGGCACTGAAGCTTTCTTT.

This sequence joins TRBV7-2 and TRBJ2-3; 15 nucleotides match TRBD2. The CDR3 spans 15 residues. After removal of 6 bases from V and 11 bases from J, the junction contained 9 bases not matched to a gene. CDR1 and CDR2 from the germline V gene are SGHTA and FQGNSA. The CDR3 nucleotides are TGTGCCAGCAGGCCCGGGACTAGCGGGGGGCGCCAGCAGTATTTT. This codes for CASRPGTSGGRQQYF.

This chain links TRBV19 with TRBJ2-1; a possible D gene is TRBD2 (5 bases). Deletions cut 4 bases from V and 9 bases from J, with 13 bases between. The germline V gene has CDR1 LNHDA and CDR2 SQIVND (reference sequence). This CDR3 region has 13 residues. The CDR3 DNA is TGTGCCAGTAGTACTGGGAGCAGGCGTGAGCAGTTCTTC. Residues: CASSTGSRREQFF.

V is TRBV7-9 and J is TRBJ1-4; D remains ambiguous. Germline CDR1 SEHNR, CDR2 FQNEAQ (reference sequence). CDR3 size: 14 residues. Trimming removed 5 bases from V and 7 bases from J, with 14 bases in between. CDR3 DNA sequence: TGTGCCAGCAGCATTGCGCGGGGAACTGAAAAACTGTTTTTT. Its translation is CASSIARGTEKLFF.

The chain recombines TRBV7-6 with TRBJ2-7; D is perhaps TRBD2 (6 bases). Trimming shortened V by 5 bases and J by 1 base, and 15 bases separated the two germline ends. This CDR3 is 15 amino acids long. Germline V gene data show CDR1 as SGHVS and CDR2 as FNYEAQ. This CDR3 reads CASSGEAGPSYEQYF. The CDR3 DNA follows: TGTGCCAGCAGCGGGGAGGCGGGACCTTCCTACGAGCAGTACTTC.

The gene calls are TRBV4-3 and TRBJ1-2; no definite D call. Germline V gene sequence: CDR1 LGHNA, CDR2 YSLEER. V was trimmed by 4 bases and J by 4 bases, leaving 16 bases between them. There are 15 residues in the CDR3. The CDR3 here is CASSRSAGSPYGYTF. CDR3 in DNA: TGCGCCAGCAGCCGTTCAGCAGGTTCCCCCTATGGCTACACCTTC.

The chain links TRBV10-2 to TRBJ2-3; 11 nucleotides agree with TRBD2. Trimming removed 3 bases from V and 10 bases from J; junction bases left unmatched: 9. The CDR3 is 15 amino acids. From germline, CDR1 is WSHSY and CDR2 SAAADI. The CDR3 loop reads CASSDPSGGHTPQYF. The CDR3, as DNA: TGCGCCAGCAGTGACCCTAGCGGGGGGCATACACCGCAGTATTTT.

V usage is TRBV3-1 (or the pseudogene TRBV3-2) and J usage is TRBJ1-6, with a weak D call TRBD1 (6 bases). The CDR3 contains 14 residues. The germline CDR1 and CDR2 sequences are LGHDT and YNNKEL (reference sequence). Between the trimmed V and J ends, which lost 4 bases and 7 bases, there was a span of 11 bases. The CDR3 bases are TGTGCCAGCAGCCCCGGGACACCGAATTCACCCCTCCACTTT. Translating gives CASSPGTPNSPLHF.

The V and J genes are TRBV10-3 and TRBJ2-5; D might be TRBD1 (6 bases). Looked up from germline, CDR1 is ENHRY and CDR2 is SYGVKD. V dropped 6 bases and J dropped 3 bases, with 14 bases sitting between them. CDR3 length: 14 amino acids. CDR3 in amino acids: CAIRGTAGEETQYF. The CDR3 DNA follows: TGTGCCATCAGAGGTACGGCAGGGGAAGAGACCCAGTACTTC.

This rearrangement joins TRBV5-8 to TRBJ2-5; 10 bases align to TRBD1. Trimming took 0 bases from V and 5 from J; bases not matched to a gene: 4. Per germline, CDR1 SGHTS and CDR2 YDEGEE. The CDR3 has 15 residues. The chain's CDR3 is CASSLGQGAGETQYF. The CDR3, as DNA: TGTGCCAGCAGCTTGGGACAGGGGGCTGGTGAGACCCAGTACTTC.

The chain joins TRBV5-5 to TRBJ2-3; 7 positions match TRBD2. Germline values: CDR1 SGHKS, CDR2 YYEKEE (reference sequence). Germline trimming cut 4 bases from V and 2 bases from J; bases unmatched to any gene: 10. This CDR3 region has 16 residues. The CDR3 protein is CASSTGTTQSTDTQYF. The DNA of the CDR3 is TGTGCCAGCAGCACCGGGACTACTCAGTCCACAGATACGCAGTATTTT.

To note about this clone: Being one base from a much bigger clone, this may be a read error. The chain employs TRBV9 and TRBJ1-2; 11 bases align to TRBD1. The germline gives CDR1 SGDLS, CDR2 YYNGEE. V was pared by 4 bases and J by 3 bases, with 2 bases of the junction left unmatched. The length of the CDR3 is 14 residues. For the CDR3, the DNA is TGTGCCAGCAGCACGGGACAGGGGGACTATGGCTACACCTTC. It codes for CASSTGQGDYGYTF.

The gene calls are TRBV11-2 and TRBJ2-1; 8 positions agree with TRBD2. Trimming took 4 bases from V and 4 from J; bases not matched to a gene: 9. Germline V gene lookup returns CDR1 SGHAT and CDR2 FQNNGV. CDR3 size: 16 residues. CDR3 in DNA: TGTGCCAGCAGCTCATATCGGGGGGGCGGTTACAATGAGCAGTTCTTC. Protein: CASSSYRGGGYNEQFF.

The CDR3 reads CASSQDPGQGRRNEQFF. DNA for the CDR3: TGCGCCAGCAGCCAAGACCCGGGACAGGGACGTCGGAATGAGCAGTTCTTC. V is TRBV4-1 and J is TRBJ2-1; 9 bases match TRBD1. There are 17 residues in the CDR3. Losses at the gene ends were 0 bases for V and 7 bases for J; bases not matched to a gene: 10. CDR1 and CDR2 (germline): MGHRA, YSYEKL.